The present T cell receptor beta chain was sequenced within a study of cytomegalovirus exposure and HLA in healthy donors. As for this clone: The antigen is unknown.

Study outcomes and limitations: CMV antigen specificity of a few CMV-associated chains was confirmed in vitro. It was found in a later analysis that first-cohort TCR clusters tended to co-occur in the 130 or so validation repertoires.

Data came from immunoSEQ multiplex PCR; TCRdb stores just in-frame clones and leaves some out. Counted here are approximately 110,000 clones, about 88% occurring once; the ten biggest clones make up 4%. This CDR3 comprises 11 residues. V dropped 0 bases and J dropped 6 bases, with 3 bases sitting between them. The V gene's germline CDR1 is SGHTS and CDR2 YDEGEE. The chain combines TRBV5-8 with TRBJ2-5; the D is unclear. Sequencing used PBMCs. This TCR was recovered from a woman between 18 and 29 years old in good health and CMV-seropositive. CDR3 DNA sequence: TGTGCCAGCAGCTTGGCTAAGACCCAGTACTTC. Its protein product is CASSLAKTQYF. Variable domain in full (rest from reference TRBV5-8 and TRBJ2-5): EAGVTQSPTHLIKTRGQQATLRCSPISGHTSVYWYQQALGLGLQFLLWYDEGEERNRGNFPPRFSGRQFPNYSSELNVNALELEDSALYLCASSLAKTQYFGPGTRLLVL.